These 27 T cell receptor beta chains were sequenced from one sample in a study of blood T cells in healthy people across ages. Through a sample-barcoded 5' primer and a J-beta primer mix, a second PCR was run for 7 to 11 cycles. TCRdb called the 5' RACE reads again in MiXCR, with one record for every CDR3 protein. The table records about 1,600,000 distinct CDR3 sequences, about 40% of them present only once. The sample consisted of blood. These receptors all stem from a woman aged 18-29 years in good health.

The genes are TRBV28 and TRBJ1-2, with D tentatively TRBD1 (5 bases). V lost 3 bases, J lost 5 bases, and 13 bases lay in between. In germline, CDR1 is MDHEN, CDR2 SYDVKM. The CDR3 runs 14 residues. The CDR3 nucleotides are TGTGCCAGCAGTTTTCTCGGGGGGGATTATGGCTACACCTTC. Protein sequence: CASSFLGGDYGYTF.

This clonotype was seen a handful of times. This CDR3 is CASSQAPSRNEQFF. The DNA of the CDR3 is TGCGCCAGCAGCCAAGCCCCCAGCAGGAATGAGCAGTTCTTC. The chain links TRBV4-1 to TRBJ2-1; D is undetermined. V shed 1 base and J shed 7 bases, with 11 bases lying between them. The CDR3 is 14 amino acids. The V gene's germline CDR1 is MGHRA and CDR2 YSYEKL.

The chain joins TRBV2 to TRBJ2-7; 7 bases are shared with TRBD1. This CDR3 spans 15 amino acids. The V gene end was trimmed by 7 bases and the J gene end by 5 bases; junction bases not matched to a gene: 14. Germline CDR1 SNHLY, CDR2 FYNNEI. CDR3 DNA sequence: TGTGCCAGCAACCCGGGGACAGACGACGACCACGAGCAGTACTTC. Translated: CASNPGTDDDHEQYF.

This chain connects TRBV6-1 to TRBJ2-7, with 9 bases matching TRBD2. Trimming cost V 6 bases and J 2 bases; bases outside gene matches: 11. The CDR3 sequence is 16 residues long. Germline CDR1 is MNHNS and CDR2 is SASEGT. This CDR3 is CASRGDNSGSAYEQYF. The CDR3 DNA reads TGTGCCAGCAGGGGGGATAATAGCGGGAGTGCCTACGAGCAGTACTTC.

The chain carries TRBV6-6 and TRBJ1-2; no clear D. Deletions cut 8 bases from V and 8 bases from J, with 12 bases between. CDR3 size: 11 residues. Germline-derived CDR1 and CDR2 are MNHNY and SVGAGI (reference sequence). This CDR3 is CASGSVGGYTF. As DNA, the CDR3 is TGTGCCAGCGGGTCGGTCGGGGGCTACACCTTC.

In DNA form, the CDR3 reads TGTGCCAGCAGGCCGGGACTAGCCGGGGAGCTGTTTTTT. Translation gives CASRPGLAGELFF. The chain couples TRBV6-5 to TRBJ2-2; TRBD2 agrees at 8 bases. The CDR3 loop spans 13 amino acids. Germline CDR1 is MNHEY and CDR2 is SVGAGI. The trim removed 6 bases at V and 6 bases at J, leaving 3 bases unmatched.

The CDR3 sequence: CASSLGTRDNEQFF. The CDR3 DNA reads as TGTGCCAGCAGCTTGGGGACTAGGGACAATGAGCAGTTCTTC. The J gene is TRBJ2-1, the V gene TRBV5-4; 7 nucleotides align to TRBD2. Unmatched junction bases numbered 2, after V lost 0 bases and J lost 5 bases. This CDR3 has 14 amino acids. Germline CDR1 and CDR2: SGHNT and YYREEE (reference sequence).

The chain couples TRBV5-1 to TRBJ2-3, with 7 bases matching TRBD2. CDR3 length equals 20 residues. Trimming took 4 bases from V and 6 from J; bases not matched to a gene: 26. Looked up from germline, CDR1 is SGHRS and CDR2 is YFSETQ. CDR3 residues: CASSASGRGTTRIAGDTQYF. The CDR3 DNA reads TGCGCCAGCAGCGCCTCGGGGCGGGGGACCACCAGAATCGCTGGCGATACGCAGTATTTT.

The V gene is TRBV29-1, the J gene TRBJ1-6; D unclear. Germline CDR1 reads SQVTM; CDR2 reads ANQGSEA. This CDR3 contains 18 residues. V was trimmed by 0 bases and J by 0 bases, leaving 15 bases between them. This CDR3 reads CSVEDRGWGSSYNSPLHF. CDR3 in DNA: TGCAGCGTTGAAGATCGGGGTTGGGGTAGCTCCTATAATTCACCCCTCCACTTT.

The V and J genes are TRBV6-1 and TRBJ1-2, with unresolved D. The CDR3 is made up of 13 amino acids. Trimming took 5 bases from V and 4 from J, leaving 11 bases between them. Per germline, CDR1 MNHNS and CDR2 SASEGT. DNA for the CDR3: TGTGCCAGCAGTCTCCGGGTGTTCTATGGCTACACCTTC. Its protein product is CASSLRVFYGYTF.

The chain joins TRBV18 to TRBJ1-2; D might be TRBD1 (6 bases). V lost 5 bases and J lost 4, with 17 bases in between. CDR1 is KGHSH, CDR2 LQKENI, per germline. The CDR3 length is 15 residues. Here the CDR3 DNA reads TGTGCCAGCTCAACGGGGGACGGGGGCGTCTATGGCTACACCTTC. Protein: CASSTGDGGVYGYTF.

A word on this clonotype: Sequence at one end of the junction differs from germline and may be a read error. This chain links TRBV7-7 with TRBJ2-1; TRBD2 agrees at 8 bases. The DNA end is more similar to TRBJ2-7, so the J call may be wrong. Germline V lookup: CDR1 SSHAT, CDR2 FNYEAQ (reference sequence). This CDR3 region has 15 residues. In DNA, the CDR3 is TGTGCCGGCAGCTCCGGGACTAGTAACTACAATGAGCAGTACTTC. This translates into CAGSSGTSNYNEQYF.

This clonotype was detected only a few times. The rearrangement joins TRBV24-1 to TRBJ1-1, with 9 positions matching TRBD1. The CDR3 sequence is 16 residues long. V dropped 1 base and J dropped 4; count of bases not matched to a gene: 6. In germline, CDR1 is KGHDR, CDR2 SFDVKD. CDR3 residues: CATSDFLGTGCTEAFF. The CDR3 DNA reads TGTGCCACCAGTGATTTTCTCGGGACAGGGTGCACTGAAGCTTTCTTT.

This clonotype was observed a few times. The rearrangement links TRBV20-1 to TRBJ2-3; D remains unclear. Trimming cost V 2 bases and J 0 bases, with 9 bases left between them. The germline V gene encodes CDR1 DFQATT and CDR2 SNEGSKA (reference sequence). CDR3 length: 14 amino acids. The chain's CDR3 is CSARTEKSTDTQYF. The CDR3 bases are TGCAGTGCTAGAACAGAAAAAAGCACAGATACGCAGTATTTT.

This clonotype was recorded at least ten times. The V gene is TRBV25-1, the J gene TRBJ2-7, with D possibly being TRBD2 (7 bases). CDR1 and CDR2 from the germline V gene are MGHDK and SYGVNS. The ends were cut back, 10 bases at V and 5 bases at J, with 18 bases in the middle. This CDR3 is 13 amino acids long. The CDR3 loop is CATVGGAVHEQYF. CDR3 coding DNA: TGTGCCACCGTGGGGGGGGCCGTCCACGAGCAGTACTTC.

This chain links TRBV24-1 with TRBJ2-7; 7 bases agree with TRBD1. J was trimmed by 2 bases and V by 0 bases; bases with no gene match: 6. This CDR3 comprises 16 residues. Looked up from germline, CDR1 is KGHDR and CDR2 is SFDVKD. The CDR3 DNA reads TGTGCCACCAGTGATTTGATCGGGACAGAGGCCTACGAGCAGTACTTC. Protein: CATSDLIGTEAYEQYF.

A few counts support this clonotype. The J gene is TRBJ1-1, the V gene TRBV5-1; 9 nucleotides agree with TRBD1. The V and J ends lost 4 bases and 6 bases, in that order; junction bases with no gene match: 10. Germline values: CDR1 SGHRS, CDR2 YFSETQ. The CDR3 runs 15 residues. The CDR3 DNA sequence: TGCGCCAGCAGCATGAGGACAGGGGATGGCCCTGAAGCTTTCTTT. It specifies CASSMRTGDGPEAFF.

The genes are TRBV18 and TRBJ2-3, with a weak D call TRBD2 (5 bases). The CDR3 length is 15 residues. Deletions cut 6 bases from V and 2 bases from J, with 15 bases between. The germline V gene has CDR1 KGHSH and CDR2 LQKENI. The CDR3 DNA sequence: TGTGCCAGCTCCATTGTGAGAGGGCCCACAGATACGCAGTATTTT. Amino acid sequence: CASSIVRGPTDTQYF. Filled out from reference TRBV18 and TRBJ2-3, the complete variable domain reads NAGVMQNPRHLVRRRGQEARLRCSPMKGHSHVYWYRQLPEEGLKFMVYLQKENIIDESGMPKERFSAEFPKEGPSILRIQQVVRGDSAAYFCASSIVRGPTDTQYFGPGTRLTVL.

On this clonotype itself: This may come from a read error, since a much larger clone is one base off. The chain joins TRBV9 to TRBJ2-5; either TRBD1 or TRBD2 may fit D (5 bases each). The V gene's germline CDR1 is SGDLS and CDR2 YYNGEE. There are 16 residues in the CDR3. Trimming took 4 bases from V and 5 from J, leaving 21 bases between them. This CDR3 is CASSPRTGGVMETQYF. The CDR3 DNA reads TGTGCCAGCAGCCCCCGTACTGGGGGAGTTATGGAGACCCAGTACTTC.

This clonotype was seen only a few times. V is TRBV6-5 and J is TRBJ1-2; 9 nucleotides agree with TRBD1. The CDR3 has 15 amino acids. The V and J ends lost 5 bases and 1 base, in that order; junction bases with no gene match: 5. CDR1 is MNHEY, CDR2 SVGAGI, per germline. The CDR3 DNA is TGTGCCAGCAGTACAGGGGGCAGCGGTAACTATGGCTACACCTTC. Encoded protein: CASSTGGSGNYGYTF.

In its sample, this clonotype was seen a few times. This chain uses TRBV3-1 with TRBJ2-7; no clear D. V gave up 1 base and J gave up 0 bases, with 7 bases separating them. Germline-derived CDR1 and CDR2 are LGHDT and YNNKEL (reference sequence). The CDR3 has 14 residues. The CDR3 sequence: CASSQGYGSYEQYF. Written as DNA, the CDR3 is TGTGCCAGCAGCCAAGGGTATGGCTCCTACGAGCAGTACTTC.

The J gene is TRBJ2-1, the V gene TRBV7-2; weak D call: TRBD2 (5 bases). CDR3 size: 13 residues. Germline CDR1 and CDR2: SGHTA and FQGNSA. V lost 8 bases and J 6 bases, leaving 14 bases between the germline ends. The CDR3 bases are TGTGCCAGCGAGCGTGGCGGGCTCAATGAGCAGTTCTTC. Encoded protein: CASERGGLNEQFF. Using reference TRBV7-2 and TRBJ2-1 for the parts outside the CDR3, the full variable domain is GAGVSQSPSNKVTEKGKDVELRCDPISGHTALYWYRQSLGQGLEFLIYFQGNSAPDKSGLPSDRFSAERTGGSVSTLTIQRTQQEDSAVYLCASERGGLNEQFFGPGTRLTVL.

The V call is TRBV12-3 or TRBV12-4, the J call TRBJ2-7, with D perhaps TRBD1 or TRBD2 (6 bases each). Trimming took off 2 bases at V and 5 bases at J, with 13 bases between the two ends. This CDR3 has 14 amino acids. CDR3 bases: TGTGCCAGCAGTTTACAGGGGACGGGGGACGAGCAGTACTTC. Translation gives CASSLQGTGDEQYF.

The table lists this clonotype with a few counts. This sequence joins TRBV6-1 and TRBJ2-1, with TRBD2 identical over 11 bases. The J segment lost 10 bases and the V segment lost 8 bases, leaving 4 bases of the junction unmatched. This CDR3 has 12 residues. Germline-derived CDR1 and CDR2 are MNHNS and SASEGT. DNA of the CDR3: TGTGCCAGCGATAGACTAGCGGGAGAGCAGTTCTTC. This gives the protein CASDRLAGEQFF.

As to this clonotype: At one boundary the junction diverges from the germline segment, which might be a read error. The rearrangement uses TRBV2 and TRBJ2-1; D is unresolved. This CDR3 spans 13 amino acids. Germline CDR1 reads SNHLY; CDR2 reads FYNNEI. CDR3 residues: CASSEGLGGEQFF. In DNA form, the CDR3 reads TGTGCCAGCAGCGAAGGTTTGGGCGGTGAGCAGTTCTTC.

The gene calls are TRBV12-3 or TRBV12-4 and TRBJ1-4; the match to TRBD1 covers 7 bases. V dropped 4 bases and J dropped 7; count of bases not matched to a gene: 12. The CDR3 runs to 16 residues. This CDR3 is CASSSSDRDVGEKLFF. The CDR3 DNA reads as TGTGCCAGCAGTTCTTCCGACAGGGATGTGGGTGAAAAACTGTTTTTT.

At least ten counts were recorded for this clonotype. The chain is built from TRBV18 and TRBJ2-5; D remains unclear. The ends were cut back, 0 bases at V and 1 base at J, with 6 bases in the middle. CDR3 length equals 14 residues. Germline CDR1 KGHSH, CDR2 LQKENI. The CDR3 sequence is CASSPPISQETQYF. CDR3 bases: TGTGCCAGCTCACCACCGATCTCCCAAGAGACCCAGTACTTC. The complete variable domain, with remaining parts taken from reference TRBV18 and TRBJ2-5, reads NAGVMQNPRHLVRRRGQEARLRCSPMKGHSHVYWYRQLPEEGLKFMVYLQKENIIDESGMPKERFSAEFPKEGPSILRIQQVVRGDSAAYFCASSPPISQETQYFGPGTRLLVL.